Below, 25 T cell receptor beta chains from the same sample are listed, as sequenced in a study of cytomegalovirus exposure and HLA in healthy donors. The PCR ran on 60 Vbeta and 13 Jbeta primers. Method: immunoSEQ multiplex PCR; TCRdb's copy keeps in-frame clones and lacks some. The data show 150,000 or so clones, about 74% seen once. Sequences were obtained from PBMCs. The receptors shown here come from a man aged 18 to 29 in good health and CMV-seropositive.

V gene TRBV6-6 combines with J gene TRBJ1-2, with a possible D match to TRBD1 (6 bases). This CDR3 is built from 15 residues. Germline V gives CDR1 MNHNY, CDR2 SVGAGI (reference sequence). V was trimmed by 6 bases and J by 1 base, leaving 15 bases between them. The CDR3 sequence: CASSWTDTINYGYTF. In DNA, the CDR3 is TGTGCCAGCAGCTGGACAGATACCATTAACTATGGCTACACCTTC.

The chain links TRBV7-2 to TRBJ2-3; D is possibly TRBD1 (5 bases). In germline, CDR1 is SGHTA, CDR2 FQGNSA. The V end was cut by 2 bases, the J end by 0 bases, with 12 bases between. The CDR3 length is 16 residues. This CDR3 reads CASSLLGPWSTDTQYF. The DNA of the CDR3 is TGTGCCAGCAGCTTACTGGGGCCTTGGAGCACAGATACGCAGTATTTT.

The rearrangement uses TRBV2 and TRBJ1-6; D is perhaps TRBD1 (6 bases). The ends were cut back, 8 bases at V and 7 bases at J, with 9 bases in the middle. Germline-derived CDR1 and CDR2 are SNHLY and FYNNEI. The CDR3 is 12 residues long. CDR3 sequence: CASQGMNSPLHF. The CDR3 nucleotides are TGTGCCAGCCAGGGGATGAATTCACCCCTCCACTTT.

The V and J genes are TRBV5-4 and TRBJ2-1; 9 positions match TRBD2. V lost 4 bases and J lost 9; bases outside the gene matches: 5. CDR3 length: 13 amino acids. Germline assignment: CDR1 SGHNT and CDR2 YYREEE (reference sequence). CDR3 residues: CASSRREGGEQFF. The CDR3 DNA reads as TGTGCCAGCAGCCGGCGGGAGGGTGGTGAGCAGTTCTTC.

For the CDR3, the DNA is TGCGCCAGCTCACCAAGGCTAGCGGGAGGAGATACGCAGTATTTT. This sequence encodes CASSPRLAGGDTQYF. The chain carries TRBV4-3 and TRBJ2-3, with 11 bases identical to TRBD2. Germline values: CDR1 LGHNA, CDR2 YSLEER. The CDR3 spans 15 residues. The V and J ends lost 8 bases and 5 bases, in that order; junction bases with no gene match: 9.

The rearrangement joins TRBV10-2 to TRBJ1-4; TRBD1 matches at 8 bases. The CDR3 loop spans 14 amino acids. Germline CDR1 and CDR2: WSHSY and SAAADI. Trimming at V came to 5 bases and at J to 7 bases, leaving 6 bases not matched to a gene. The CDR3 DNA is TGCGCCAGCAGTTTGACAGGGGTTGGTGAAAAACTGTTTTTT. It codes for CASSLTGVGEKLFF.

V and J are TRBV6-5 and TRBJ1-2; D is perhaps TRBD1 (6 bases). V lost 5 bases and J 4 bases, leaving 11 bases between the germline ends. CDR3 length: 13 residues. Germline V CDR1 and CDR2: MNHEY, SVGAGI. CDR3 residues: CASSRQDRYGYTF. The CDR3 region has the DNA TGTGCCAGCAGTCGACAGGACCGCTATGGCTACACCTTC.

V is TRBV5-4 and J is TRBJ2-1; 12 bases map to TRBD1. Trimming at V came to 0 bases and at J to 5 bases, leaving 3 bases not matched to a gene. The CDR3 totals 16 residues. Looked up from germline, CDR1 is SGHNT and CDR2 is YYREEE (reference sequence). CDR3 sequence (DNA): TGTGCCAGCAGCTTGGGCGGGACAGGGGGCAACAATGAGCAGTTCTTC. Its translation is CASSLGGTGGNNEQFF.

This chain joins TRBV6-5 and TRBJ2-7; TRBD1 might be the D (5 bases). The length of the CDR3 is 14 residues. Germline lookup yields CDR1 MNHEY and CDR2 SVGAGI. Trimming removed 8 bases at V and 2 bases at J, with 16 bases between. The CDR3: CASQNGAGPYEQYF. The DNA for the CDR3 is TGTGCCAGCCAAAATGGGGCAGGGCCCTACGAGCAGTACTTC.

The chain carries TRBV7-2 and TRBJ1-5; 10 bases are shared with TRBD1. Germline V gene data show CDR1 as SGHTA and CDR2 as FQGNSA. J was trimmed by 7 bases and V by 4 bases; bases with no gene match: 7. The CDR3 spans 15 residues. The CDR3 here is CASSSKGQGKQPQHF. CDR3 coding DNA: TGTGCCAGCAGCTCCAAGGGACAGGGGAAGCAGCCCCAGCATTTT.

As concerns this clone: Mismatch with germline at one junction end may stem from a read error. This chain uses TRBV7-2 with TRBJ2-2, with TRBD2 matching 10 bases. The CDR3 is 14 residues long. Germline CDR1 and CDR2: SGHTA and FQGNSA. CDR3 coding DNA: TGTGCCAGCAGCCTAGCGGGAGTTACCGGGGAGCTGTTTTTT. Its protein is CASSLAGVTGELFF.

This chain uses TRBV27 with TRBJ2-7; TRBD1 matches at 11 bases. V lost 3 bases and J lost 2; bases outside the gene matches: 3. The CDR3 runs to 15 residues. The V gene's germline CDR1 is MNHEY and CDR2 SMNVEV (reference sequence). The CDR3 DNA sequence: TGTGCCAGCAGTTTGGGACAGGGGGGAACCTACGAGCAGTACTTC. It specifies CASSLGQGGTYEQYF.

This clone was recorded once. CDR3 loop: CASSLKSNSNQPQHF. For the CDR3, the DNA is TGTGCCAGCAGTTTAAAGAGCAATAGCAATCAGCCCCAGCATTTT. The chain employs TRBV27 and TRBJ1-5, with D unclear. With 2 bases removed from V and 0 bases from J, the gap between germline ends came to 8 bases. Looked up from germline, CDR1 is MNHEY and CDR2 is SMNVEV (reference sequence). The CDR3 is made up of 15 amino acids.

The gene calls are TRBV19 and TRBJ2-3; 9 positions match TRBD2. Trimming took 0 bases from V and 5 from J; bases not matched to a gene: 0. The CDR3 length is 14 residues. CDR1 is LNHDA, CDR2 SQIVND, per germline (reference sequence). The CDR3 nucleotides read TGTGCCAGTAGTATAGAGCGGGGGGGAGATACGCAGTATTTT. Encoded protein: CASSIERGGDTQYF.

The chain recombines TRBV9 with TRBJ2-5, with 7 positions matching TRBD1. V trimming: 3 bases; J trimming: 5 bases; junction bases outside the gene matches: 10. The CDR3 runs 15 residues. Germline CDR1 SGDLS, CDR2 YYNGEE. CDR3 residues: CASSAGQDVLETQYF. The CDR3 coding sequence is TGTGCCAGCAGCGCAGGACAGGACGTTTTGGAGACCCAGTACTTC. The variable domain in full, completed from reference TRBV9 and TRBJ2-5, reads DSGVTQTPKHLITATGQRVTLRCSPRSGDLSVYWYQQSLDQGLQFLIQYYNGEERAKGNILERFSAQQFPDLHSELNLSSLELGDSALYFCASSAGQDVLETQYFGPGTRLLVL.

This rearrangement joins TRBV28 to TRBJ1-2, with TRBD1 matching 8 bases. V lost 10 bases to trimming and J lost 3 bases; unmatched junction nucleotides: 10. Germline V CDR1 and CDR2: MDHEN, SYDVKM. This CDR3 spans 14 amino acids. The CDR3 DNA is TGTGCCACCAATAAACAGGGGGAGGACTATGGCTACACCTTC. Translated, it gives CATNKQGEDYGYTF.

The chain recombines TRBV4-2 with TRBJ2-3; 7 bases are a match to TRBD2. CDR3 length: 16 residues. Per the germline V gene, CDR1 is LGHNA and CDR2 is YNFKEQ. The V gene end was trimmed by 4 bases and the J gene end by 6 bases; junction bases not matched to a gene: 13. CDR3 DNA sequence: TGTGCCAGCAGCCCGGCAAGCCTAGCGGAGTCGGATACGCAGTATTTT. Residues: CASSPASLAESDTQYF.

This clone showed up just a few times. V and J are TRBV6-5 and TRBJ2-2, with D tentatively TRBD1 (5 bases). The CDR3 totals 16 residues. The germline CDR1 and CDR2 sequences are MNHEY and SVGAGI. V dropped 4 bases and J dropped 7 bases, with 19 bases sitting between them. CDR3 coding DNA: TGTGCCAGCAGTTTGGGGCCCTTCATGTCAAACGGGGAGCTGTTTTTT. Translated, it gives CASSLGPFMSNGELFF.

CDR3 nucleotides: TGTGCCAGCAGTTACTCGGAAGTAACAGGGGATGGTGGCTACACCTTC. It specifies CASSYSEVTGDGGYTF. This chain uses TRBV6-5 with TRBJ1-2; 7 bases are a match to TRBD1. The trim removed 0 bases at V and 7 bases at J, leaving 11 bases unmatched. The CDR3 has 16 amino acids. CDR1 MNHEY and CDR2 SVGAGI come from the germline V gene.

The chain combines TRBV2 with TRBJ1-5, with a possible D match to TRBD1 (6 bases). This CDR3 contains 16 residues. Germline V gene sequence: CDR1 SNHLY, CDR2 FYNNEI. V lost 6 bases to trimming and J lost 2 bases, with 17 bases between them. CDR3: CASRRGYQWGNQPQHF. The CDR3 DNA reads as TGTGCCAGCAGGAGGGGGTACCAGTGGGGCAATCAGCCCCAGCATTTT.

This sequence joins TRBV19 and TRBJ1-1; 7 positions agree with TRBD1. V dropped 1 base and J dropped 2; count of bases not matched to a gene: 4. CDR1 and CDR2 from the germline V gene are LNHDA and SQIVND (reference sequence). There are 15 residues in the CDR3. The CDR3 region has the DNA TGTGCCAGTAGTATAGTACTAGGGGGCAACACTGAAGCTTTCTTT. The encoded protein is CASSIVLGGNTEAFF.

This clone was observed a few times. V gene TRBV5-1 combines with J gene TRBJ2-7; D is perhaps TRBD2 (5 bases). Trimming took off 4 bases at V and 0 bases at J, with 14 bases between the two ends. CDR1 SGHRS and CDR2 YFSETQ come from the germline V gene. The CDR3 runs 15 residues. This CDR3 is CASSQSGSRSYEQYF. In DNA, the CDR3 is TGCGCCAGCAGCCAGTCGGGATCTCGCTCCTACGAGCAGTACTTC.

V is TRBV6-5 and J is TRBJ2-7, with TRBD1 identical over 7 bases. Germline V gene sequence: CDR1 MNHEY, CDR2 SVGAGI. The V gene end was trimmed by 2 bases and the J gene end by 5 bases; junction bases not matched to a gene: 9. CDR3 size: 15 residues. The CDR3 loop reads CASSYVRGLEDEQYF. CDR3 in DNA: TGTGCCAGCAGTTACGTTAGGGGGCTTGAAGACGAGCAGTACTTC.

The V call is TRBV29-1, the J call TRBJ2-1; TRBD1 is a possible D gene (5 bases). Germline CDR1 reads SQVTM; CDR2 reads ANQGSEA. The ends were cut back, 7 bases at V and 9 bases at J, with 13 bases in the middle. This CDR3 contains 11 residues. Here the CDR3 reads CSGQGRGEQFF. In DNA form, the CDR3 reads TGCAGCGGTCAGGGAAGGGGTGAGCAGTTCTTC.

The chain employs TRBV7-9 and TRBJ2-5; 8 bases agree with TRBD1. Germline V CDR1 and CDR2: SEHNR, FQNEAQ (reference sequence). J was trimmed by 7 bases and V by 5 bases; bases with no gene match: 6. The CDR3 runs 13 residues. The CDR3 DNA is TGTGCCAGCAGCGGACAGGGCGGGGCGACCCAGTACTTC. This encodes CASSGQGGATQYF.